This T cell receptor beta chain was recorded in a study of PD-1 blockade in classical Hodgkin lymphoma. General study results and limits: Patients were excluded if nivolumab began under 1 year after ASCT (the autologous transplant).

Comment on this clone: Its antigen is currently unknown.

TCRdb keeps only in-frame clones here, not all; method: immunoSEQ multiplex PCR. Seen here are about 110,000 clones, 80% to 90% observed once, and the top ten hold about 20%. This CDR3 comprises 16 residues. Losses at the gene ends were 7 bases for V and 4 bases for J; bases not matched to a gene: 13. CDR1 and CDR2 from the germline V gene are SEHNR and FQNEAQ (reference sequence). Relapse after autologous stem cell transplantation occurred in every patient, and brentuximab vedotin exposure varied. The specimen was peripheral blood mononuclear cells (PBMCs), collected before the second cycle of nivolumab. The sequence was collected from a human donor with classical Hodgkin lymphoma. V usage is TRBV7-9 and J usage is TRBJ2-7; 10 bases are a match to TRBD1. The CDR3 region has the DNA TGTGCCAGCACCCTTCCCGCCGGGACAGGGGTTTACGAGCAGTACTTC. Translating gives CASTLPAGTGVYEQYF.